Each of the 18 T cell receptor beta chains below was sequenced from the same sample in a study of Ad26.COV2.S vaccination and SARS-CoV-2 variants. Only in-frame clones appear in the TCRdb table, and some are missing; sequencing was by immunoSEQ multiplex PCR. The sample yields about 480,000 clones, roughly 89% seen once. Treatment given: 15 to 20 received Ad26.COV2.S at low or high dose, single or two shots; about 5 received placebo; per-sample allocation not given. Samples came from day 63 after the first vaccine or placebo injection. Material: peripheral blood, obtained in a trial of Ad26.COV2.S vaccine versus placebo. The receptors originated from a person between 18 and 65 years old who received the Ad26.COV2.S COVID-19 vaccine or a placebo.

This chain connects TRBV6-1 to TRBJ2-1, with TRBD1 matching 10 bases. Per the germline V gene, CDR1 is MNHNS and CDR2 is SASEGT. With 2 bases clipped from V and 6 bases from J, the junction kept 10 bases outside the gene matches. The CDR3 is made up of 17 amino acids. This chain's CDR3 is CASSEKGTGVGANEQFF. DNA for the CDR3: TGTGCCAGCAGTGAAAAGGGGACAGGGGTTGGGGCCAATGAGCAGTTCTTC.

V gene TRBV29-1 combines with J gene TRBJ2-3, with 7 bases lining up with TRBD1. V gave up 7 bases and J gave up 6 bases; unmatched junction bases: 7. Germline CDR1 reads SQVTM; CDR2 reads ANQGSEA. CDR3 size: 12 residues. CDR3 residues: CSGTGAVDTQYF. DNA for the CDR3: TGCAGCGGGACAGGTGCTGTGGATACGCAGTATTTT.

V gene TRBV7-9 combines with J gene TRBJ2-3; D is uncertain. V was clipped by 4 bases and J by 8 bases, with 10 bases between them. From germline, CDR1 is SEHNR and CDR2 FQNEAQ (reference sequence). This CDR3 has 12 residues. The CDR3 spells CASSSRTTTQYF. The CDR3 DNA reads TGTGCCAGCAGCTCTCGGACGACTACGCAGTATTTT.

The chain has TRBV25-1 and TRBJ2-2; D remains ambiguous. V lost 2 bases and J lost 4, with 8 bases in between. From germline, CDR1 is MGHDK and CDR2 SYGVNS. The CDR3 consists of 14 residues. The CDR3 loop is CASSERAGTGELFF. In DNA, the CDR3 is TGTGCCAGCAGTGAACGGGCCGGCACCGGGGAGCTGTTTTTT.

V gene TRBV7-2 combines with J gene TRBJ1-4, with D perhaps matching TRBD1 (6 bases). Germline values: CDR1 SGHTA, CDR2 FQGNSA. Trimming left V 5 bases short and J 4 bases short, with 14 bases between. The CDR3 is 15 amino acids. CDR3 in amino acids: CASSGTTGSNEKLFF. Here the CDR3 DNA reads TGTGCCAGCAGCGGTACGACAGGCAGTAATGAAAAACTGTTTTTT. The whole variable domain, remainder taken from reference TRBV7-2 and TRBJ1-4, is GAGVSQSPSNKVTEKGKDVELRCDPISGHTALYWYRQSLGQGLEFLIYFQGNSAPDKSGLPSDRFSAERTGGSVSTLTIQRTQQEDSAVYLCASSGTTGSNEKLFFGSGTQLSVL.

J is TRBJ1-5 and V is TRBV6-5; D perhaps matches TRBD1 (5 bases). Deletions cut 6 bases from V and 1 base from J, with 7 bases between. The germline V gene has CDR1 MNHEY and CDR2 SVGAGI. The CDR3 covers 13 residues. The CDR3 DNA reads TGTGCCAGCAGAAGGGGAAGCAATCAGCCCCAGCATTTT. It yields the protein CASRRGSNQPQHF.

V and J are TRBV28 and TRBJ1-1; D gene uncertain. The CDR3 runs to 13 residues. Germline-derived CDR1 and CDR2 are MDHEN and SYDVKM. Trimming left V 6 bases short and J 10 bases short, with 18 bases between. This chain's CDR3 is CASRNILVGGAFF. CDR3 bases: TGTGCCAGCAGAAATATTCTGGTCGGTGGAGCTTTCTTT.

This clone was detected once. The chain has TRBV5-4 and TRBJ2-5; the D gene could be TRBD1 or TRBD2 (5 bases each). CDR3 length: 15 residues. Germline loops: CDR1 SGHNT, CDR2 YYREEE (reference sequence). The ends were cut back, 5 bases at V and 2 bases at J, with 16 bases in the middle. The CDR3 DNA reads TGTGCCAGCAGACGGGGACCCCTGGGGCAAGAGACCCAGTACTTC. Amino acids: CASRRGPLGQETQYF.

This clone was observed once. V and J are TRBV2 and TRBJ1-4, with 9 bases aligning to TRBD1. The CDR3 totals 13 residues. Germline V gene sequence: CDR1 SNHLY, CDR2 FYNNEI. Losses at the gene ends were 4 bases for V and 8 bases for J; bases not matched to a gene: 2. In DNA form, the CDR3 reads TGTGCCAGCAGTGGGGACAGGGACGAAAAACTGTTTTTT. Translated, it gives CASSGDRDEKLFF.

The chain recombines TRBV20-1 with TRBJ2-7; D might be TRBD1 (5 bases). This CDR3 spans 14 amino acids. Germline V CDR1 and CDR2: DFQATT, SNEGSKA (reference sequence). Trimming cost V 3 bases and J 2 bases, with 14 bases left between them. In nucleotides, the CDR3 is TGCAGTGCTAGTGAGTCGGCCAGGGCCTACGAGCAGTACTTC. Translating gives CSASESARAYEQYF.

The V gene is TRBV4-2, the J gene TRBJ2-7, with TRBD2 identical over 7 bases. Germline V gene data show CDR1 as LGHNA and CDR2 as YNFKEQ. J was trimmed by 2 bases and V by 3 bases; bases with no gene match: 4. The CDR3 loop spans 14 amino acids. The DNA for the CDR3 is TGTGCCAGCAGCCAGGGGGGGGGTCCCTACGAGCAGTACTTC. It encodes CASSQGGGPYEQYF.

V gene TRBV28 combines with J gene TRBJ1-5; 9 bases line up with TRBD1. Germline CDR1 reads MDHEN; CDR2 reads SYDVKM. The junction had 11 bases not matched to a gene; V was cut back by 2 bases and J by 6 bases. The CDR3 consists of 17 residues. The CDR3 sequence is CASSLPNGQGISQPQHF. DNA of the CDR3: TGTGCCAGCAGTTTACCTAACGGACAGGGGATAAGTCAGCCCCAGCATTTT. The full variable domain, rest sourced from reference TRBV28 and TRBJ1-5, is DVKVTQSSRYLVKRTGEKVFLECVQDMDHENMFWYRQDPGLGLRLIYFSYDVKMKEKGDIPEGYSVSREKKERFSLILESASTNQTSMYLCASSLPNGQGISQPQHFGDGTRLSIL.

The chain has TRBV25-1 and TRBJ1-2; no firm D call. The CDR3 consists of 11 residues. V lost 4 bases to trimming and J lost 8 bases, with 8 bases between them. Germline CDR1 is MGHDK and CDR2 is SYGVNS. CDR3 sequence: CASSVKSGYTF. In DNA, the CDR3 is TGTGCCAGCAGTGTAAAATCAGGCTACACCTTC.

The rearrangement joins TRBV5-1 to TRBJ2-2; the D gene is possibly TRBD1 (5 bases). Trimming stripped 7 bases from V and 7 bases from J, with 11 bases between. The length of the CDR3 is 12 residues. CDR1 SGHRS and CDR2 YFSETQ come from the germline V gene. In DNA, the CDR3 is TGCGCCAGCGCAGGGTCGATCGGGGAGCTGTTTTTT. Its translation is CASAGSIGELFF.

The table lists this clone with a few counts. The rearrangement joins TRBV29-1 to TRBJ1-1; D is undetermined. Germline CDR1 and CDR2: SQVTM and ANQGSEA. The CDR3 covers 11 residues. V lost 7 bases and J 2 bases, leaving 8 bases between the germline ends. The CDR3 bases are TGCAGCGCGATAACCAACACTGAAGCTTTCTTT. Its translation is CSAITNTEAFF.

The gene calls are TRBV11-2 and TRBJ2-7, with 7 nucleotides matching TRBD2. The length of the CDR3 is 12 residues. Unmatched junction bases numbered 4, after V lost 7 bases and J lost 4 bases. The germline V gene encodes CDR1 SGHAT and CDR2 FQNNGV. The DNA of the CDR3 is TGTGCCAGCACGGGAGGCTTATACGAGCAGTACTTC. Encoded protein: CASTGGLYEQYF.

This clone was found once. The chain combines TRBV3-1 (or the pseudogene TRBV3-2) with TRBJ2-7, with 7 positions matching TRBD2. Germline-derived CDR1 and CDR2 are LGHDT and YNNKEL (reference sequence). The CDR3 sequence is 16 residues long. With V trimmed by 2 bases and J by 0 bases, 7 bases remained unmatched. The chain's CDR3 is CASSQLAGGSSYEQYF. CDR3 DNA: TGTGCCAGCAGCCAATTAGCGGGCGGTAGCTCCTACGAGCAGTACTTC.

CDR3 in DNA: TGTGCCAGCAGTGAAGTTAGGGGTTTACTTGGCTACACCTTC. This gives the protein CASSEVRGLLGYTF. This chain links TRBV2 with TRBJ1-2; possibly TRBD1 for D (5 bases). Germline CDR1 SNHLY, CDR2 FYNNEI. The CDR3 consists of 14 residues. Trimming left V 1 base short and J 7 bases short, with 13 bases between.